This paragraph reports one T cell receptor (beta chain). Its antigen is not identified. MiXCR, applied by TCRdb to the 5' RACE reads, yields one record per CDR3 protein. The repertoire includes more than 400,000 distinct CDR3 sequences, roughly 5.2% of them detected once, and around 3.5% sits in the top ten. The CDR3 is 13 amino acids. Trimming removed 3 bases from V and 3 bases from J, with 7 bases in between. Germline CDR1 and CDR2: MNHEY and SMNVEV (reference sequence). The record originates from a study of CD8 T cells in ankylosing spondylitis. Study results and caveats: A motif of 8 or 9 highly homologous TCR beta variants was seen as apparently characteristic of ankylosing spondylitis blood.

The sequence derives from a male donor with ankylosing spondylitis. V is TRBV27 and J is TRBJ2-3; unclear D gene. The sample was blood, either unsorted or a sorted T cell fraction (not recorded which). The CDR3: CASSFWDTDTQYF. The CDR3 coding sequence is TGTGCCAGCAGTTTCTGGGATACAGATACGCAGTATTTT.